This TCR beta chain is drawn from a study of metastatic and nonmetastatic thyroid tumors. In the study overall: Repertoires from malignant and benign thyroid patients were compared across blood and tumor or nodule tissue. Study findings and constraints: It was reported that TCR beta diversity was significantly higher in malignant thyroid tumors than benign nodules, in blood and tumor.

This clone was seen many times. Its specificity is unknown. Not a single patient had been given any form of treatment at any point before undergoing thyroid surgery. MiXCR re-clonotyped the PCR reads for TCRdb. The table shows about 40,000 clones, with about a sixth occurring only once. CDR1 is SGHTA and CDR2 is FQGTGA in the germline V gene. The V gene lost 6 bases and the J gene lost 4 bases, with 15 bases spanning the gap. This CDR3 spans 15 amino acids. The gene calls are TRBV7-3 and TRBJ2-2; D possibly corresponds to TRBD1 (8 bases). Material: blood. The receptor was derived from a female donor with papillary thyroid cancer or a benign thyroid nodule (not recorded which). Some clones in this sample may be carry-over from other donors' samples. In nucleotides, the CDR3 is TGTGCCAGCAGAACACAGGGGGGGGGCACCGGGGAGCTGTTTTTT. Its protein is CASRTQGGGTGELFF.